Below, 16 T cell receptor beta chains from the same sample are listed, as sequenced in a study of CD8 T cells in ankylosing spondylitis. From the 5' RACE reads, TCRdb called clonotypes with MiXCR, one entry per CDR3 protein. The sample comprises around 180,000 distinct CDR3 sequences, 18% of which are singletons, and 3.5% to 5% rests with the top ten. The specimen was blood, either unsorted or a sorted T cell fraction (not recorded which). Receptors originate from a male donor aged 5-29 years with ankylosing spondylitis or in good health (not recorded which).

This clonotype was recorded many times. The CDR3 bases are TGTGCCAGCAGCTTAGGGCCCTCCTACGAGCAGTACGTC. Encoded protein: CASSLGPSYEQYV. The chain employs TRBV11-2 and TRBJ2-7; D is unclear. With 1 base removed from V and 0 bases from J, the gap between germline ends came to 4 bases. The CDR3 runs 13 residues. Germline V gene lookup returns CDR1 SGHAT and CDR2 FQNNGV.

This clonotype appeared many times. The chain employs TRBV9 and TRBJ2-3; 12 nucleotides line up with TRBD2. Germline assignment: CDR1 SGDLS and CDR2 YYNGEE. CDR3 length: 17 amino acids. The J segment lost 5 bases and the V segment lost 0 bases, leaving 7 bases of the junction unmatched. For the CDR3, the DNA is TGTGCCAGCAGCGTAGCCGCTAGCGGGAGGGCCAAAGATACGCAGTATTTT. The encoded protein is CASSVAASGRAKDTQYF.

This clonotype showed up many times. The V call is TRBV7-9, the J call TRBJ2-5; 12 bases agree with TRBD1. The CDR3 spans 20 residues. Germline V gene lookup returns CDR1 SEHNR and CDR2 FQNEAQ (reference sequence). Unmatched junction bases numbered 12, after V lost 1 base and J lost 0 bases. Written as DNA, the CDR3 is TGTGCCAGCAGCTTAGTTATGGGGACAGGGGGCCGACCGTACCAAGAGACCCAGTACTTC. Translating gives CASSLVMGTGGRPYQETQYF.

This clonotype was observed at least ten times. The V and J genes are TRBV11-2 and TRBJ1-4; no clear D. The CDR3 contains 14 residues. Germline CDR1 reads SGHAT; CDR2 reads FQNNGV. Trimming took 2 bases from V and 7 from J, leaving 11 bases between them. CDR3 coding DNA: TGTGCCAGCAGCTTATTAACGGCCGCTGAAAAACTGTTTTTT. It codes for CASSLLTAAEKLFF. The full variable domain, its missing parts supplied by reference TRBV11-2 and TRBJ1-4, is EAGVAQSPRYKIIEKRQSVAFWCNPISGHATLYWYQQILGQGPKLLIQFQNNGVVDDSQLPKDRFSAERLKGVDSTLKIQPAKLEDSAVYLCASSLLTAAEKLFFGSGTQLSVL.

Ten or more counts support this clonotype. The chain has TRBV20-1 and TRBJ2-1; D is unclear. CDR1 and CDR2 (germline): DFQATT, SNEGSKA (reference sequence). Trimming pared 3 bases from V and 0 bases from J, leaving 15 bases between. This CDR3 spans 16 amino acids. The CDR3 DNA is TGCAGTGCTAGTTGGGTGGGGAAAGGCTCCTACAATGAGCAGTTCTTC. It is translated as CSASWVGKGSYNEQFF.

The genes are TRBV10-1 and TRBJ2-1, with D perhaps matching TRBD1 (7 bases). This CDR3 has 16 amino acids. V was trimmed by 0 bases and J by 4 bases, leaving 13 bases between them. Per germline, CDR1 WNHNN and CDR2 SYGVQD (reference sequence). The CDR3 DNA follows: TGCGCCAGCAGTGAGTCCGCGGGACAGACTTACAATGAGCAGTTCTTC. Amino acids: CASSESAGQTYNEQFF.

The chain links TRBV6-2 or TRBV6-3 to TRBJ2-7; no reliable D call. The CDR3 sequence is 13 residues long. Germline assignment: CDR1 MNHEY and CDR2 SVGEGT. The V end was cut by 6 bases, the J end by 7 bases, with 16 bases between. CDR3 coding DNA: TGTGCCAGCAGCCCCGATCTAAACGGGGAGCAGTACTTC. Translated: CASSPDLNGEQYF.

This sequence joins TRBV12-3 or TRBV12-4 and TRBJ2-3; TRBD2 aligns across 8 bases. There are 15 residues in the CDR3. The ends lost 3 bases at V and 4 bases at J; junction bases unmatched: 6. CDR3 amino acids: CASSLGGRLADTQYF. In DNA, the CDR3 is TGTGCCAGCAGTTTGGGCGGGAGGTTGGCAGATACGCAGTATTTT.

This clonotype was seen at least ten times. The chain uses TRBV27 and TRBJ1-1; maybe TRBD1 (5 bases). The CDR3 totals 14 residues. The germline V and J ends were trimmed by 5 bases and 1 base, with 11 bases remaining between them. The germline V gene has CDR1 MNHEY and CDR2 SMNVEV (reference sequence). This chain's CDR3 is CASSPSTGNTEAFF. CDR3 in DNA: TGTGCCAGCAGTCCGTCTACAGGGAACACTGAAGCTTTCTTT.

This clonotype appeared many times. V gene TRBV27 combines with J gene TRBJ2-5; TRBD2 matches 9 bases. CDR1 is MNHEY, CDR2 SMNVEV, per germline (reference sequence). Trimming cost V 2 bases and J 3 bases; bases outside gene matches: 7. The CDR3 extends over 16 amino acids. This chain's CDR3 is CASSLNRLAGKETQYF. DNA for the CDR3: TGTGCCAGCAGTTTAAACCGTCTAGCGGGAAAAGAGACCCAGTACTTC.

This clonotype occurred a few times. The rearrangement joins TRBV20-1 to TRBJ2-7; weak D call: TRBD1 (7 bases). Germline loops: CDR1 DFQATT, CDR2 SNEGSKA (reference sequence). The CDR3 loop spans 14 amino acids. The ends were cut back, 6 bases at V and 9 bases at J, with 24 bases in the middle. In nucleotides, the CDR3 is TGCAGTGCAGTCCGGGACTCCGAAGGGGGCGGGCAGTACTTC. Its translation: CSAVRDSEGGGQYF.

The J gene is TRBJ2-7, the V gene TRBV21-1; the DNA was not compared with TRBD1, the D call given in the table. TRBV21-1 is classified as a pseudogene. The CDR3 runs to 13 residues. The CDR3 nucleotides are TGTGCCAGCGAAAGGACAGGGTCCTACGAGCAGTACTTC. It specifies CASERTGSYEQYF.

CDR3: CAISGGRADEQFF. Written as DNA, the CDR3 is TGTGCCATCAGCGGCGGGAGGGCCGATGAGCAGTTCTTC. The chain uses TRBV10-3 and TRBJ2-1; 9 bases are a match to TRBD2. The germline V gene has CDR1 ENHRY and CDR2 SYGVKD. The CDR3 runs 13 residues. V gave up 6 bases and J gave up 8 bases; unmatched junction bases: 5.

This clonotype came up many times. The gene calls are TRBV7-9 and TRBJ2-4, with 7 positions matching TRBD1. Germline lookup yields CDR1 SEHNR and CDR2 FQNEAQ (reference sequence). Trimming took 6 bases from V and 0 from J; bases not matched to a gene: 11. The CDR3 is made up of 17 amino acids. In DNA, the CDR3 is TGTGCCAGCAGTCCGTCAGGGACAGTCCTAGCCAAAAACATTCAGTACTTC. It encodes CASSPSGTVLAKNIQYF.

This clonotype has at least ten counts. The V and J genes are TRBV5-1 and TRBJ1-1; a weak D match, TRBD1 (6 bases). There are 18 residues in the CDR3. From germline, CDR1 is SGHRS and CDR2 YFSETQ. Trimming took off 0 bases at V and 5 bases at J, with 23 bases between the two ends. For the CDR3, the DNA is TGCGCCAGCAGCTTGGCCAGGGGACCCCGCAGTGGTGAGACTGAAGCTTTCTTT. It translates to CASSLARGPRSGETEAFF.

This clonotype was detected many times. The chain has TRBV12-3 or TRBV12-4 and TRBJ2-1; 12 bases line up with TRBD2. This CDR3 is 16 amino acids long. V was clipped by 5 bases and J by 7 bases; unmatched bases: 9. The CDR3 sequence is CASSTQTSGGDNEQFF. In DNA form, the CDR3 reads TGTGCCAGCAGTACCCAGACTAGCGGGGGTGATAATGAGCAGTTCTTC.